This T cell receptor (beta chain) was documented in a study of blood T cell repertoires in COVID-19. Overall study context: There were acute and convalescent COVID-19 samples, and they came from the United States, Italy and Spain. The analysed material was cDNA or gDNA that came from T cells, B-cell-depleted T cells, or PBMCs.

Seattle enrolled patients during active infection and tracked them longitudinally. Source study methods: Amplification from reference gene primers served as the basis for estimated nucleated cell counts. This table comes from immunoSEQ multiplex PCR, and its TCRdb copy is limited to in-frame clones, with some not included. V, J and clone size are those of that table, while D and trimming were read from the DNA. The profile shows a few hundred thousand clones, approximately 90% of them singletons. V lost 2 bases and J 5 bases, leaving 4 bases between the germline ends. Germline values: CDR1 MGHRA, CDR2 YSYEKL. The CDR3 totals 12 residues. Notes on this clone: The identical CDR3 is also encoded by other nucleotide sequences in the sample.

The receptor was derived from a man younger than 35 with COVID-19, enrolled during active disease. Sequencing was carried out using peripheral blood. The gene calls are TRBV4-1 and TRBJ2-1; D unclear. The CDR3 loop is CASSQTNNEQFF. CDR3 bases: TGCGCCAGCAGCCAAACTAACAATGAGCAGTTCTTC.